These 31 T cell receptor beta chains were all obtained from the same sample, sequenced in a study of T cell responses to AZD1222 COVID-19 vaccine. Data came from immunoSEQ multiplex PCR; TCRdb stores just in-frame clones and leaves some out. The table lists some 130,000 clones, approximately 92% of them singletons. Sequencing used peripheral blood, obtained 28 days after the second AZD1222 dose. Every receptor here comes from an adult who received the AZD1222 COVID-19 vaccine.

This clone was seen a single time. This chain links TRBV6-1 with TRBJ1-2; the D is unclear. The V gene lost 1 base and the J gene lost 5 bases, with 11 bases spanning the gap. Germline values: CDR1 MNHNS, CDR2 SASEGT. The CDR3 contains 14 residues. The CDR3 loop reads CASSEGHSVYGYTF. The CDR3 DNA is TGTGCCAGCAGTGAAGGACATTCCGTTTATGGCTACACCTTC.

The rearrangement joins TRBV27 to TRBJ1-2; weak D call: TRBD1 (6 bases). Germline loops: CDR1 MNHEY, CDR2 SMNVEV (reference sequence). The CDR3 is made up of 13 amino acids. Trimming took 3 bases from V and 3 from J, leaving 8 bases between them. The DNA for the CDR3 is TGTGCCAGCAGTTTCGGGGGCGACTATGGCTACACCTTC. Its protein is CASSFGGDYGYTF.

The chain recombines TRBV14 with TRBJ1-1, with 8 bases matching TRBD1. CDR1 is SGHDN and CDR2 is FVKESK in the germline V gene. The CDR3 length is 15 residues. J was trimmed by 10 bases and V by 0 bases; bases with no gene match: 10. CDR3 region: CASSQDSGTGLRAFF. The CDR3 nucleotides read TGTGCCAGCAGCCAAGATTCCGGGACAGGCCTAAGAGCTTTCTTT.

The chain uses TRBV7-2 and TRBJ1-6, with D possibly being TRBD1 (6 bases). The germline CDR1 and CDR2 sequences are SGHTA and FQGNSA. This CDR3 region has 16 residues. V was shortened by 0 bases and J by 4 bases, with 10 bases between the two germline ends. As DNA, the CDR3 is TGTGCCAGCAGCTTAGCGTGGACAGATTATAATTCACCCCTCCACTTT. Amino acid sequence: CASSLAWTDYNSPLHF. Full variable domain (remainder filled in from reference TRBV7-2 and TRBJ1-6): GAGVSQSPSNKVTEKGKDVELRCDPISGHTALYWYRQSLGQGLEFLIYFQGNSAPDKSGLPSDRFSAERTGGSVSTLTIQRTQQEDSAVYLCASSLAWTDYNSPLHFGNGTRLTVT.

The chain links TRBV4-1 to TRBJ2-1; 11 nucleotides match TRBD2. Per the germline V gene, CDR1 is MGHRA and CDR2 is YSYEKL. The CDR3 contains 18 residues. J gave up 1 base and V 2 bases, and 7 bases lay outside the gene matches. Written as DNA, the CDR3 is TGCGCCAGCAGCCAATTTTCGACTAGCGGGGTATCCTACAATGAGCAGTTCTTC. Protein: CASSQFSTSGVSYNEQFF.

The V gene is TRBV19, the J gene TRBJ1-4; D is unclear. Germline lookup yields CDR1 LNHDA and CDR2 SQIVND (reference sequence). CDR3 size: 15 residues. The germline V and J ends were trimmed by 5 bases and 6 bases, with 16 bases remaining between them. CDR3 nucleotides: TGTGCCAGTAGTCCCGATACGGGGAACTATGAAAAACTGTTTTTT. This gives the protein CASSPDTGNYEKLFF.

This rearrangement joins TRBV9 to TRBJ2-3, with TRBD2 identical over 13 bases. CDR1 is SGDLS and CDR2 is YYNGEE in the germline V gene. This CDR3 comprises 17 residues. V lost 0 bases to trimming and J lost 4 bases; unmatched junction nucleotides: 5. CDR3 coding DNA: TGTGCCAGCAGCGTAGGGCCGACTAGCGGGGGGTCAGATACGCAGTATTTT. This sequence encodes CASSVGPTSGGSDTQYF.

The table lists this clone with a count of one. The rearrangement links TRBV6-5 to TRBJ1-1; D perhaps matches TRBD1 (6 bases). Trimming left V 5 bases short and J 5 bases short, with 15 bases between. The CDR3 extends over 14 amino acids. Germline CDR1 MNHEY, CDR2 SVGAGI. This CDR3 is CASSTQGIGTEAFF. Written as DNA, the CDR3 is TGTGCCAGCAGTACCCAGGGGATAGGGACTGAAGCTTTCTTT.

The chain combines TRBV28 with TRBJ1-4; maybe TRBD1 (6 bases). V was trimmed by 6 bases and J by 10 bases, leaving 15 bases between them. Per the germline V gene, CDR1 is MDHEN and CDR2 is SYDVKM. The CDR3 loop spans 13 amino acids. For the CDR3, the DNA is TGTGCCAGCAGACCCCACAGGGTGGGAAAACTGTTTTTT. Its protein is CASRPHRVGKLFF.

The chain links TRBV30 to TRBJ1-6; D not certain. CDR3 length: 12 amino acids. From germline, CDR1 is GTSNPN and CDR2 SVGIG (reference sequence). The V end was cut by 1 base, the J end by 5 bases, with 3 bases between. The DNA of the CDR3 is TGTGCCTGGAGTGCGAATAATTCACCCCTCCACTTT. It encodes CAWSANNSPLHF.

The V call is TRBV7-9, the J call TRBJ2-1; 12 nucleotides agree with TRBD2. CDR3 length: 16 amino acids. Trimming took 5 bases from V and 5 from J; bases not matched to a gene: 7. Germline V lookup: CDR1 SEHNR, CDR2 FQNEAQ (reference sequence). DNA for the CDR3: TGTGCCAGCAGCCTTGGACTAGCGGGGACCGACAATGAGCAGTTCTTC. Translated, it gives CASSLGLAGTDNEQFF.

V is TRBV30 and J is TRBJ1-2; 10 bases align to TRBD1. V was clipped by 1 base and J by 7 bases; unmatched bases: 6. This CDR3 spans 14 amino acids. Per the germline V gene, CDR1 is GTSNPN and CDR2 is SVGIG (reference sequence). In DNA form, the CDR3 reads TGTGCCTGGAGTGGAGGACAGGGGGTCGGTGGCTACACCTTC. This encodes CAWSGGQGVGGYTF.

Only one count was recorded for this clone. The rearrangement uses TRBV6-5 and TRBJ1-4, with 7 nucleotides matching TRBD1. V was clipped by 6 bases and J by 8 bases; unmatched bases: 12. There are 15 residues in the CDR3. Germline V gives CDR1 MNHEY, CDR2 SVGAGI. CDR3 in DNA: TGTGCCAGCAGCCTTCAGGGGGGTAAGGACGAAAAACTGTTTTTT. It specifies CASSLQGGKDEKLFF.

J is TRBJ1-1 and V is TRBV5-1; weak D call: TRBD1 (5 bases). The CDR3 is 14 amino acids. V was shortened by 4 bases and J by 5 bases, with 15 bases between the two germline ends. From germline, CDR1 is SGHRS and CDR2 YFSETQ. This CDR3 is CASSPLGGGTEAFF. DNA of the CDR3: TGCGCCAGCAGCCCCCTGGGGGGTGGGACTGAAGCTTTCTTT.

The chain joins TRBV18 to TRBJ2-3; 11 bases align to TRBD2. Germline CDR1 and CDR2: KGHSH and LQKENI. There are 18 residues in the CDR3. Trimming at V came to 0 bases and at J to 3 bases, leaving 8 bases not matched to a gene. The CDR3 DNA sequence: TGTGCCAGCTCACCACCTTTACTAGCGGGGGTCGAGACAGATACGCAGTATTTT. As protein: CASSPPLLAGVETDTQYF.

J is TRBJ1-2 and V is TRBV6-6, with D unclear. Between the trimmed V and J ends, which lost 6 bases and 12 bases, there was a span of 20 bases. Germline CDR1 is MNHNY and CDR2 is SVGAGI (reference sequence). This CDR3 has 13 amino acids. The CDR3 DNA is TGTGCCAGCAGCACCCAAGCCGCCGGACTAGACACCTTC. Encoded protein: CASSTQAAGLDTF.

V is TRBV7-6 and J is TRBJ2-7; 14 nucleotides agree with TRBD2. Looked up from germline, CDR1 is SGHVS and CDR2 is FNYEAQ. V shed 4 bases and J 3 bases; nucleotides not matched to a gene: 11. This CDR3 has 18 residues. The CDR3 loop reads CASSSLRTSGGQSYEQYF. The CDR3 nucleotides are TGTGCCAGCAGCTCCCTGAGGACTAGCGGGGGGCAGAGCTACGAGCAGTACTTC. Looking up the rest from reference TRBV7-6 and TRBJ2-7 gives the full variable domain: GAGVSQSPRYKVTKRGQDVALRCDPISGHVSLYWYRQALGQGPEFLTYFNYEAQQDKSGLPNDRFSAERPEGSISTLTIQRTEQRDSAMYRCASSSLRTSGGQSYEQYFGPGTRLTVT.

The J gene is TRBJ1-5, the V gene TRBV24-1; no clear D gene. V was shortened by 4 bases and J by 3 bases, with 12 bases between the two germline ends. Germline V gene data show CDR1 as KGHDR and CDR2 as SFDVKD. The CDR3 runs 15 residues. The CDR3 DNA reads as TGTGCCACCAGTGACCCTGGGCCGACCAATCAGCCCCAGCATTTT. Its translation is CATSDPGPTNQPQHF.

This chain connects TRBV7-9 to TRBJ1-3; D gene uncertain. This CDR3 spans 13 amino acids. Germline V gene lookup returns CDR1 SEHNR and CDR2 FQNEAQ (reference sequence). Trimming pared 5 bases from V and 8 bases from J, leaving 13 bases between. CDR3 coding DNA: TGTGCCAGCAGCCCATCCCCCGGAGACACCATATATTTT. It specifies CASSPSPGDTIYF.

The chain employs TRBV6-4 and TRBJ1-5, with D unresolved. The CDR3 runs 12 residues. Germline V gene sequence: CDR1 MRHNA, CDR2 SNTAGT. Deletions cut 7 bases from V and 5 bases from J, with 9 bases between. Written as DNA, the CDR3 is TGTGCCAGCACCGGATCCTATCAGCCCCAGCATTTT. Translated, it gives CASTGSYQPQHF.

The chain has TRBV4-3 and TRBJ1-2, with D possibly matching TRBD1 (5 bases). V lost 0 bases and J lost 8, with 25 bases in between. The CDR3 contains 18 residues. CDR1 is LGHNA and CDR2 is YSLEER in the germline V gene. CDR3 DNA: TGCGCCAGCAGCCAAGATCGGGGCGGGGAAGGGGTCTATCGGGGCTACACCTTC. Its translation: CASSQDRGGEGVYRGYTF.

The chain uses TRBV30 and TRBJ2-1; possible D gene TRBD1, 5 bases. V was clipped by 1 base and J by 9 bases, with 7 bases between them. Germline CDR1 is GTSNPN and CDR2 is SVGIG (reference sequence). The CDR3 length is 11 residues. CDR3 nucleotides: TGTGCCTGGAGTGCCAGGGTTGAGCAGTTCTTC. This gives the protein CAWSARVEQFF.

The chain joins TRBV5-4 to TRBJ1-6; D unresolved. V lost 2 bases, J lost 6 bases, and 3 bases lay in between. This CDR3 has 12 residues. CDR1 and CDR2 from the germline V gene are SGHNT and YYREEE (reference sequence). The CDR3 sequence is CASSLSNSPLHF. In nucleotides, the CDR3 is TGTGCCAGCAGCTTAAGTAATTCACCCCTCCACTTT.

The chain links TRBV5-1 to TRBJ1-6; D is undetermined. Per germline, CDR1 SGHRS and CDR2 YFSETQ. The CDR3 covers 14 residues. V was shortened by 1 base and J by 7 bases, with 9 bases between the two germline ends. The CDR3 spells CASSLRDGNSPLHF. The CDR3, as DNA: TGCGCCAGCAGCTTGCGAGATGGGAATTCACCCCTCCACTTT.

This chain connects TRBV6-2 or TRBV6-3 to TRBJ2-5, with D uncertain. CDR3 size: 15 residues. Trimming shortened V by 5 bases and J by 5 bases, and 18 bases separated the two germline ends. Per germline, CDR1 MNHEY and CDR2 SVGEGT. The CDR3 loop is CASSQPGLGRETQYF. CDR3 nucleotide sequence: TGTGCCAGCAGTCAACCGGGCTTGGGAAGGGAGACCCAGTACTTC.

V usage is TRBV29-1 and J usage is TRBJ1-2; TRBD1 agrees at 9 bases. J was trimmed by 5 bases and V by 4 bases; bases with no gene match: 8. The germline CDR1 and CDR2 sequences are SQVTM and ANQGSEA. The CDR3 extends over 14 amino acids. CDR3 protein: CSVATGGSNYGYTF. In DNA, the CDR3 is TGCAGCGTTGCGACAGGGGGGAGTAATTATGGCTACACCTTC.

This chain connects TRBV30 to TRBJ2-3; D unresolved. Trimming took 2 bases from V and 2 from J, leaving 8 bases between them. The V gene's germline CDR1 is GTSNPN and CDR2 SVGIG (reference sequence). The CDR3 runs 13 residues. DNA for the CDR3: TGTGCCTGGAGTTCACAAAACACAGATACGCAGTATTTT. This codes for CAWSSQNTDTQYF.

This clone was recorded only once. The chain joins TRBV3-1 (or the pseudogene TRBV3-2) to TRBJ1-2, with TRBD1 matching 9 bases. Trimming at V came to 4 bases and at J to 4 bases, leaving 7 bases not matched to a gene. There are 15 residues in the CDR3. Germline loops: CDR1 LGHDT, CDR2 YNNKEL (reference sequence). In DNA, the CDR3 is TGTGCCAGCAGCCCCACAGGGGGCACTGGCTATGGCTACACCTTC. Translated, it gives CASSPTGGTGYGYTF.

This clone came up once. The CDR3 protein is CAISRQGNSADTQYF. The DNA of the CDR3 is TGTGCCATCAGTAGACAGGGGAATTCGGCAGATACGCAGTATTTT. The chain couples TRBV10-3 to TRBJ2-3, with 8 bases matching TRBD1. There are 15 residues in the CDR3. V lost 5 bases and J lost 4; bases outside the gene matches: 8. Germline lookup yields CDR1 ENHRY and CDR2 SYGVKD.

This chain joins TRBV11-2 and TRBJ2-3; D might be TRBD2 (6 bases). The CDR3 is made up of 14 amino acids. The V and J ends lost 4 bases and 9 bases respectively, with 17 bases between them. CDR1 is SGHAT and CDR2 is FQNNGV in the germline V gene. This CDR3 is CASSYRQLRGTQYF. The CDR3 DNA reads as TGTGCCAGCAGCTACCGACAACTCCGGGGGACGCAGTATTTT.

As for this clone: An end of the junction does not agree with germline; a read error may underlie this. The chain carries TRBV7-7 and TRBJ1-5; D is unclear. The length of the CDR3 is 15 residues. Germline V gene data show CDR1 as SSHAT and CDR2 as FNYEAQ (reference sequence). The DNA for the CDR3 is TGTGCTAGCAGCTTAGGCAGATCAAGCAATCAGCCCCAGCATTTT. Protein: CASSLGRSSNQPQHF.